A single TCR beta chain is shown here with its context. Its antigen is still unknown. The data originate from a study of a mutant IDH1 vaccine in newly diagnosed glioma. About the research overall: Once 4-6 weeks had passed after radiotherapy alone, vaccination started, or it started with temozolomide cycles.

Time point noted: week 5, during vaccination. A single vaccine dose contained 300 ug of mutant IDH1 20-mer peptide, and topical imiquimod was used with it. Sequencing was performed with immunoSEQ multiplex PCR; in TCRdb, only in-frame clones are kept and a portion is missing. There are some 27,000 clones in the sample; about 76% occur only once, and more than 9% lies in the top ten. Germline V gene lookup returns CDR1 WSHSY and CDR2 SAAADI. This CDR3 has 17 residues. V lost 5 bases to trimming and J lost 5 bases, with 22 bases between them. Study-wide findings and caveats: Most patients, 85% to 95%, showed vaccine-induced immune responses.

This receptor was obtained from a man in his forties with glioma. V and J are TRBV10-2 and TRBJ2-1; TRBD2 is a possible D gene (8 bases). The specimen comprised PBMCs, sampled from a glioma patient whose treatment included an IDH1 peptide vaccine. CDR3 sequence: CASSTGRGLAADNEQFF. As DNA, the CDR3 is TGCGCCAGCAGTACCGGGAGGGGGCTAGCGGCTGACAATGAGCAGTTCTTC.